This T cell receptor (beta chain) was recovered during a study of T cell responses to AZD1222 COVID-19 vaccine. Whole-study findings and limits: Spike-specific TCR breadth and depth rose after two AZD1222 doses.

Using immunoSEQ multiplex PCR, the repertoire was profiled, and TCRdb retains in-frame clones only, with some absent. The profile shows 98,000 or so clones, more than 70% of them singletons. For this clone: Its antigen is as yet unknown.

The TCR sequence derives from an adult in good health. The material sequenced was peripheral blood, taken on day 0 of AZD1222 vaccination.

This CDR3 reads CASSLWGGLSNQPQHF. The DNA for the CDR3 is TGTGCCAGCAGTTTATGGGGGGGCCTTAGCAATCAGCCCCAGCATTTT. This chain links TRBV28 with TRBJ1-5; tentatively, D is TRBD1 (6 bases). The CDR3 contains 16 residues. Looked up from germline, CDR1 is MDHEN and CDR2 is SYDVKM. Trimming cost V 0 bases and J 0 bases, with 9 bases left between them.